The 22 T cell receptor beta chains listed next were all sequenced from one sample in a study of blood T cell repertoires in COVID-19. Profiling relied on immunoSEQ multiplex PCR, and the TCRdb table lists in-frame clones only, not all of them. The sample carries about 190,000 clones, around 80% recorded once. Sequencing used peripheral blood. Receptor source: a woman older than 75 with active or convalescent COVID-19.

This chain links TRBV10-2 with TRBJ2-6; a possible D gene is TRBD1 (6 bases). The V gene lost 6 bases and the J gene lost 1 base, with 19 bases spanning the gap. CDR3 length equals 18 residues. From germline, CDR1 is WSHSY and CDR2 SAAADI. The DNA for the CDR3 is TGCGCCAGCAGAATCCGGGCAGGGGAGAGTTCTGGGGCCAACGTCCTGACTTTC. Protein product: CASRIRAGESSGANVLTF.

This clone was seen a few times. This rearrangement joins TRBV18 to TRBJ1-1; 7 bases align to TRBD1. The junction had 6 bases not matched to a gene; V was cut back by 3 bases and J by 2 bases. The V gene's germline CDR1 is KGHSH and CDR2 LQKENI. The CDR3 is made up of 15 amino acids. The CDR3 loop reads CASSPSGTANTEAFF. CDR3 coding DNA: TGTGCCAGCTCACCCTCCGGGACAGCAAACACTGAAGCTTTCTTT.

This chain uses TRBV4-2 with TRBJ1-4; D uncertain. This CDR3 is built from 15 residues. Germline V gives CDR1 LGHNA, CDR2 YNFKEQ. The V and J ends lost 1 base and 6 bases respectively, with 12 bases between them. CDR3 region: CASSQGATVYEKLFF. DNA of the CDR3: TGTGCCAGCAGCCAAGGGGCAACAGTTTATGAAAAACTGTTTTTT.

The chain employs TRBV6-5 and TRBJ2-7, with D maybe TRBD1 (6 bases). The CDR3 loop spans 14 amino acids. Germline V CDR1 and CDR2: MNHEY, SVGAGI. Trimming shortened V by 6 bases and J by 3 bases, and 15 bases separated the two germline ends. The CDR3 loop reads CASRRQEGGYEQYF. The CDR3 nucleotides read TGTGCCAGCAGGCGGCAAGAAGGGGGCTACGAGCAGTACTTC.

This sequence joins TRBV19 and TRBJ2-3; no definite D call. Germline V CDR1 and CDR2: LNHDA, SQIVND (reference sequence). With 3 bases removed from V and 5 bases from J, the gap between germline ends came to 9 bases. The CDR3 length is 13 residues. The CDR3 coding sequence is TGTGCCAGTAGTATTACGGGTAAAGATACGCAGTATTTT. This codes for CASSITGKDTQYF.

The V gene is TRBV30, the J gene TRBJ1-1; D is undetermined. The V gene's germline CDR1 is GTSNPN and CDR2 SVGIG (reference sequence). Trimming removed 4 bases at V and 13 bases at J, with 16 bases between. The CDR3 totals 11 residues. The CDR3 sequence: CAWTYTGRGFF. DNA of the CDR3: TGTGCCTGGACGTATACCGGCCGCGGTTTCTTT.

The chain has TRBV10-3 and TRBJ1-5; D possibly corresponds to TRBD1 (6 bases). The germline V and J ends were trimmed by 2 bases and 4 bases, with 18 bases remaining between them. This CDR3 region has 17 residues. Germline lookup yields CDR1 ENHRY and CDR2 SYGVKD. This chain's CDR3 is CAISEDYRVGLNQPQHF. The CDR3 DNA reads TGTGCCATCAGTGAGGACTACAGGGTCGGTCTGAATCAGCCCCAGCATTTT.

The DNA for the CDR3 is TGTGCCAGCAGCAAACTCGGGACATACTCTGGAAACACCATATATTTT. Amino acid sequence: CASSKLGTYSGNTIYF. The chain joins TRBV27 to TRBJ1-3; tentative D call: TRBD1 (6 bases). V was clipped by 6 bases and J by 0 bases, with 15 bases between them. Germline V gene sequence: CDR1 MNHEY, CDR2 SMNVEV (reference sequence). The CDR3 extends over 16 amino acids.

This clone was recorded only once. The rearrangement links TRBV18 to TRBJ1-2; D is possibly TRBD1 (6 bases). The CDR3 length is 13 residues. Germline V gene sequence: CDR1 KGHSH, CDR2 LQKENI. V lost 3 bases, J lost 8 bases, and 13 bases lay in between. CDR3 sequence reads: CASSPLQGEGYTF. The DNA of the CDR3 is TGTGCCAGCTCACCGCTACAGGGAGAGGGCTACACCTTC.

This chain joins TRBV5-4 and TRBJ2-2; D may be TRBD1 (5 bases). Trimming pared 2 bases from V and 3 bases from J, leaving 14 bases between. Germline values: CDR1 SGHNT, CDR2 YYREEE (reference sequence). The CDR3 loop spans 16 amino acids. For the CDR3, the DNA is TGTGCCAGCAGCTTTCTTCAGGGCACACACACCGGGGAGCTGTTTTTT. It specifies CASSFLQGTHTGELFF.

This chain joins TRBV7-2 and TRBJ2-7; D is possibly TRBD2 (6 bases). This CDR3 region has 14 residues. From germline, CDR1 is SGHTA and CDR2 FQGNSA. The V end was cut by 5 bases, the J end by 2 bases, with 13 bases between. CDR3 bases: TGTGCCAGCAGCAACGGGACTGGTCCCTACGAGCAGTACTTC. Protein: CASSNGTGPYEQYF.

The DNA for the CDR3 is TGCGCCAGCAGCCAAACCGACAGGACCTACGAGCAGTACTTC. Residues: CASSQTDRTYEQYF. The gene calls are TRBV4-1 and TRBJ2-7; D perhaps matches TRBD1 (6 bases). Per the germline V gene, CDR1 is MGHRA and CDR2 is YSYEKL. CDR3 length: 14 amino acids. The germline V and J ends were trimmed by 2 bases and 2 bases, with 10 bases remaining between them.

The chain uses TRBV5-1 and TRBJ2-3, with D possibly being TRBD1 (5 bases). This CDR3 is built from 15 residues. In germline, CDR1 is SGHRS, CDR2 YFSETQ. V shed 5 bases and J shed 2 bases, with 15 bases lying between them. The CDR3 DNA reads TGCGCCAGCAGAAGGGGCCCGGGTTTCACAGATACGCAGTATTTT. This translates into CASRRGPGFTDTQYF.

The chain couples TRBV19 to TRBJ1-6, with TRBD1 matching over 10 bases. Trimming took 3 bases from V and 10 from J; bases not matched to a gene: 9. This CDR3 spans 16 amino acids. Looked up from germline, CDR1 is LNHDA and CDR2 is SQIVND (reference sequence). CDR3 nucleotides: TGTGCCAGTAGTATTCCCGGGACAGGGGTTCGCTCACCCCTCCACTTT. It encodes CASSIPGTGVRSPLHF.

The rearrangement links TRBV6-5 to TRBJ1-2, with 7 bases fitting TRBD1. J was trimmed by 7 bases and V by 2 bases; bases with no gene match: 1. The CDR3 covers 12 residues. The germline V gene encodes CDR1 MNHEY and CDR2 SVGAGI. The CDR3 is CASSYPGGGYTF. As DNA, the CDR3 is TGTGCCAGCAGTTACCCAGGGGGTGGCTACACCTTC.

Concerning this clone itself: At the DNA level, this CDR3 is encoded by other sequences in the same sample as well. J is TRBJ1-1 and V is TRBV5-1, with 7 positions matching TRBD1. V was clipped by 5 bases and J by 1 base; unmatched bases: 5. The CDR3 has 14 residues. Germline CDR1 is SGHRS and CDR2 is YFSETQ. The CDR3 region has the DNA TGCGCCAGCAGTCCGGGACAGCCGAACACTGAAGCTTTCTTT. Translating gives CASSPGQPNTEAFF. The entire variable domain, with the rest obtained from reference TRBV5-1 and TRBJ1-1, is as follows: KAGVTQTPRYLIKTRGQQVTLSCSPISGHRSVSWYQQTPGQGLQFLFEYFSETQRNKGNFPGRFSGRQFSNSRSEMNVSTLELGDSALYLCASSPGQPNTEAFFGQGTRLTVV.

The chain recombines TRBV5-1 with TRBJ1-3; 11 bases are a match to TRBD1. V lost 5 bases, J lost 4 bases, and 5 bases stayed unmatched. The CDR3 spans 15 residues. Germline lookup yields CDR1 SGHRS and CDR2 YFSETQ. DNA of the CDR3: TGCGCCAGCAGTACGGACAGGGGGCCCGGAAACACCATATATTTT. This gives the protein CASSTDRGPGNTIYF.

The rearrangement links TRBV6-5 to TRBJ2-3; 8 nucleotides align to TRBD2. V lost 0 bases and J lost 2; bases outside the gene matches: 4. The CDR3 totals 16 residues. Germline CDR1 reads MNHEY; CDR2 reads SVGAGI. The chain's CDR3 is CASSYSSSGVTDTQYF. CDR3 in DNA: TGTGCCAGCAGTTACTCGAGTAGCGGGGTCACAGATACGCAGTATTTT.

The chain joins TRBV9 to TRBJ2-5, with 8 bases lining up with TRBD2. CDR3 length equals 18 residues. CDR1 SGDLS and CDR2 YYNGEE come from the germline V gene. V lost 0 bases, J lost 2 bases, and 12 bases stayed unmatched. CDR3 sequence reads: CASSVDPGVAGLQETQYF. The CDR3, as DNA: TGTGCCAGCAGCGTAGATCCGGGTGTAGCGGGGCTACAAGAGACCCAGTACTTC.

CDR3 in amino acids: CSVPGRGVWSYNEQFF. CDR3 bases: TGCAGCGTACCCGGGAGGGGGGTGTGGTCCTACAATGAGCAGTTCTTC. The V and J genes are TRBV29-1 and TRBJ2-1; 8 bases are shared with TRBD2. This CDR3 contains 16 residues. The V gene end was trimmed by 6 bases and the J gene end by 1 base; junction bases not matched to a gene: 11. Germline values: CDR1 SQVTM, CDR2 ANQGSEA.

The chain has TRBV19 and TRBJ2-6; tentative D call: TRBD2 (6 bases). CDR3 length equals 15 residues. Trimming left V 1 base short and J 2 bases short, with 6 bases between. The germline V gene has CDR1 LNHDA and CDR2 SQIVND (reference sequence). The CDR3 reads CASSIGGAGANVLTF. The CDR3, as DNA: TGTGCCAGTAGTATAGGGGGGGCTGGGGCCAACGTCCTGACTTTC.

This chain links TRBV2 with TRBJ1-5; D call uncertain. V was pared by 4 bases and J by 4 bases, with 8 bases between. This CDR3 has 13 amino acids. The V gene's germline CDR1 is SNHLY and CDR2 FYNNEI. CDR3 coding DNA: TGTGCCAGCAGTGCCCAACGGAATCAGCCCCAGCATTTT. This sequence encodes CASSAQRNQPQHF. Full variable domain (outside the CDR3, taken from reference TRBV2 and TRBJ1-5): EPEVTQTPSHQVTQMGQEVILRCVPISNHLYFYWYRQILGQKVEFLVSFYNNEISEKSEIFDDQFSVERPDGSNFTLKIRSTKLEDSAMYFCASSAQRNQPQHFGDGTRLSIL.